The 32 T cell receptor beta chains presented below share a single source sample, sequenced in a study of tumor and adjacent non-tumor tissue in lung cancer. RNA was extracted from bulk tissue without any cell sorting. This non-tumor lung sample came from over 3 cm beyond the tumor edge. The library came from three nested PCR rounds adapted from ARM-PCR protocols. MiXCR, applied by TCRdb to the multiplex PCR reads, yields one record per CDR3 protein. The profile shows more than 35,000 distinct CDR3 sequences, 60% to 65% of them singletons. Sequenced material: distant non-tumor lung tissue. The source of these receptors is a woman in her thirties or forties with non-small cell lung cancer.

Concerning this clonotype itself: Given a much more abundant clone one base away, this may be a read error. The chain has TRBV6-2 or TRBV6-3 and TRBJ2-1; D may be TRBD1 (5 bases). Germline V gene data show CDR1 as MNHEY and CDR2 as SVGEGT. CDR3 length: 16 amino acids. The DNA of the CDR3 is TGTGCCAGCAGCTCTTATGGGGCGGAATACGACAATGAGCAGCTCTTC. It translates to CASSSYGAEYDNEQLF.

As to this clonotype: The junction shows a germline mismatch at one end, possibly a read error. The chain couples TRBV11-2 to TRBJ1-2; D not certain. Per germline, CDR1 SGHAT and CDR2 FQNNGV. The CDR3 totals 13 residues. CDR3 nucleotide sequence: TGTGCCATCAGCTCCGGACGGAACTATGGCTACATCTTC. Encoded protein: CAISSGRNYGYIF.

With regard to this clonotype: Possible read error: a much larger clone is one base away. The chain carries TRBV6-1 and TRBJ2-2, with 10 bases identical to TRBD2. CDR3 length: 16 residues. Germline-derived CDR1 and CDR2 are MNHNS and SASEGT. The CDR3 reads CGSETLAGVYTGELFF. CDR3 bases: TGTGGCAGCGAAACTCTAGCGGGGGTGTACACCGGGGAGCTGTTTTTT.

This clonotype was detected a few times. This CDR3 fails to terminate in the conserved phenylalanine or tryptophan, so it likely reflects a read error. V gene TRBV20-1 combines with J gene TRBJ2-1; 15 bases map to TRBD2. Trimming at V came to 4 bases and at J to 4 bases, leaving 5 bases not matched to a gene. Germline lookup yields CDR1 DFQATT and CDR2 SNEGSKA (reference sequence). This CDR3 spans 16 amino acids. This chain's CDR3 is CSATWTSGRGYNEQFS. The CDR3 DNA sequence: TGCAGTGCTACCTGGACTAGCGGGAGGGGGTACAATGAGCAGTTCTCC.

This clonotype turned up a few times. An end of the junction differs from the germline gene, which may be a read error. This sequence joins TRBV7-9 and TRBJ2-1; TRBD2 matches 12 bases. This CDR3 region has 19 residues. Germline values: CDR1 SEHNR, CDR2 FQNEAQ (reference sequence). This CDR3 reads CASSFSIGLAGKSYNEQFF. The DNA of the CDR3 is TGTGCCAGTAGCTTTTCTATCGGACTAGCGGGAAAGTCATACAATGAGCAGTTCTTC.

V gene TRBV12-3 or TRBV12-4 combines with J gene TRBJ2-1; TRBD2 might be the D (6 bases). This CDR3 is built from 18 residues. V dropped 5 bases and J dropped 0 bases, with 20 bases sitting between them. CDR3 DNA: TGTGCCAGCAGTCCTCCGGAACTAGCATTTGGCTCCTACAATGAGCAGTTCTTC. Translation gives CASSPPELAFGSYNEQFF.

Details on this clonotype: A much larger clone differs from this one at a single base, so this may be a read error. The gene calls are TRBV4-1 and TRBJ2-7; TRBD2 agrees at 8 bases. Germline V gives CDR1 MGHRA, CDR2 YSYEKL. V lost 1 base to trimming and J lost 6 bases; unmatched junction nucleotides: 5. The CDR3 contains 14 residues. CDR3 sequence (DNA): TGCGCCAGCAGCCAAGCGGGAGGGTTCTGCGAGCAGTACTTC. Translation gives CASSQAGGFCEQYF.

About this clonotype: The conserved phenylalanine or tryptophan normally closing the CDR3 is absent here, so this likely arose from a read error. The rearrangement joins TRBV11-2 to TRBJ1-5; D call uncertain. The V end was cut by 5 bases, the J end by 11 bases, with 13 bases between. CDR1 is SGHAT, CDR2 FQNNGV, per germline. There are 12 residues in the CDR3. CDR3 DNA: TGTGCCAGCAGCGCTAACTCAATGACCCAGCATCTT. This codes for CASSANSMTQHL.

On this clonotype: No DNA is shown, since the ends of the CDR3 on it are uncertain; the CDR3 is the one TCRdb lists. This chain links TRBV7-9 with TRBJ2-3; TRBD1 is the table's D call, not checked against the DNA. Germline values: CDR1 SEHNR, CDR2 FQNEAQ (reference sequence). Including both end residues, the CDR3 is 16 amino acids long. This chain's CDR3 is CASSLWGQGSTDTQNF.

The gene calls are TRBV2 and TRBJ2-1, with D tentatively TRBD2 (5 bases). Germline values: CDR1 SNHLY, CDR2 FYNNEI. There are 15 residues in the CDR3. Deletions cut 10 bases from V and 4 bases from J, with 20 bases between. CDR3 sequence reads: CAIWGVSPKYNEQFF. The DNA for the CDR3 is TGTGCCATTTGGGGAGTATCACCCAAATACAATGAGCAGTTCTTC.

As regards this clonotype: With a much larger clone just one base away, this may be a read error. CDR3 bases: TGTGCCAACAGACTAGCGGTGTACAATGAGCAGTTCTTC. This encodes CANRLAVYNEQFF. The rearrangement links TRBV6-1 to TRBJ2-1; 9 bases line up with TRBD2. The CDR3 loop spans 13 amino acids. The germline CDR1 and CDR2 sequences are MNHNS and SASEGT. Trimming at V came to 10 bases and at J to 4 bases, leaving 5 bases not matched to a gene.

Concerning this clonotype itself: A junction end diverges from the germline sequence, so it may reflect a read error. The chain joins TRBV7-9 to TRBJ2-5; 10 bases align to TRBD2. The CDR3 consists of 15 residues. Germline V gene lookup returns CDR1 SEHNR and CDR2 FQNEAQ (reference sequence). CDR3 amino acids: CASSSSLAGAETEYF. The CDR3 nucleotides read TGTGCCAGCAGCTCAAGCCTAGCGGGAGCTGAGACCGAGTACTTC.

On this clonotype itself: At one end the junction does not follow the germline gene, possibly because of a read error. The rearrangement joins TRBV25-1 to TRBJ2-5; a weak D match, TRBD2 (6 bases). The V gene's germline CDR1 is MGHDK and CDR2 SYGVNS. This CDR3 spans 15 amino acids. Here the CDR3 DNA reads TGTGCCAGCAGTGAATCAGGGCGGGAACAAGAGATCCAGTACTTC. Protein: CASSESGREQEIQYF. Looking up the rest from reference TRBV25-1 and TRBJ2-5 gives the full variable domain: EADIYQTPRYLVIGTGKKITLECSQTMGHDKMYWYQQDPGMELHLIHYSYGVNSTEKGDLSSESTVSRIRTEHFPLTLESARPSHTSQYLCASSESGREQEIQYFGPGTRLLVL.

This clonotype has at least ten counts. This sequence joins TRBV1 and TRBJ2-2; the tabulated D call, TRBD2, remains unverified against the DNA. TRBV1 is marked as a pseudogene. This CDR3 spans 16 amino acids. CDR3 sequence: CTSSQGRLAGTGELFF. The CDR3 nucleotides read TGCACCAGCAGCCAAGGACGTCTAGCGGGAACCGGGGAGCTGTTTTTT.

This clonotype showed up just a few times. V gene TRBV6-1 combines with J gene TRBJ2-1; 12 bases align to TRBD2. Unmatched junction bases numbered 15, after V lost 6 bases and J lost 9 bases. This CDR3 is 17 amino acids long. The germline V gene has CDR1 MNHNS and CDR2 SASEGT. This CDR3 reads CASRKGLAGGGGFEQFF. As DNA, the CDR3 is TGTGCCAGCAGAAAGGGACTAGCGGGTGGGGGGGGGTTTGAGCAGTTCTTC.

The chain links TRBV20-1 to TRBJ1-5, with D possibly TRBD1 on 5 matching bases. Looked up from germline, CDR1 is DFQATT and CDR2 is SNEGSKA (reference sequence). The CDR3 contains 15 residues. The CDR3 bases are TGCGGTGATGTGGGGGGAGCTTATAGCAATCAGCCCCAGCATTTT. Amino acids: CGDVGGAYSNQPQHF.

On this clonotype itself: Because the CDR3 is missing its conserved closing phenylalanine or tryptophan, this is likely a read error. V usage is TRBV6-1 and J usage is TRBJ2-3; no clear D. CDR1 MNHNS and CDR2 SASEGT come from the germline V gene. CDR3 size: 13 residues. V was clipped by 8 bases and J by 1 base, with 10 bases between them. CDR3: CASGNWRTDTQYS. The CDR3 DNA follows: TGTGCCAGCGGTAACTGGCGCACAGATACGCAGTATTCT.

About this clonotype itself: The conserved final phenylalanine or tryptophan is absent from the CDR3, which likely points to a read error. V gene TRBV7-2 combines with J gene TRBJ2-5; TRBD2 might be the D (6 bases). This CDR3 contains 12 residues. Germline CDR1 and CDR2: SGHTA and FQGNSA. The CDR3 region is CANSGYQETQYL. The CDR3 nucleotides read TGTGCCAACAGCGGGTACCAAGAGACCCAGTACCTC.

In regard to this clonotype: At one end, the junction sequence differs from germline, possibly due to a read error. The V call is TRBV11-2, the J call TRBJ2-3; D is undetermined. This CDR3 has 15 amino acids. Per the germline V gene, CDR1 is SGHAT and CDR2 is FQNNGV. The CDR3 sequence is CASSPTWVHPDTQYF. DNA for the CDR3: TGTGCCAGCAGCCCGACATGGGTACACCCAGATACGCAATATTTT.

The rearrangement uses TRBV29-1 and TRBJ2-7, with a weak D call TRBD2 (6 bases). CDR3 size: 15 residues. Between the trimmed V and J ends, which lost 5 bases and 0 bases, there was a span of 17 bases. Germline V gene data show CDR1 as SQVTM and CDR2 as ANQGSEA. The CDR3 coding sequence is TGCAGCGTTTCAGAGCTTAGCGGATGCTCCTACGAGCAGTACTTC. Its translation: CSVSELSGCSYEQYF.

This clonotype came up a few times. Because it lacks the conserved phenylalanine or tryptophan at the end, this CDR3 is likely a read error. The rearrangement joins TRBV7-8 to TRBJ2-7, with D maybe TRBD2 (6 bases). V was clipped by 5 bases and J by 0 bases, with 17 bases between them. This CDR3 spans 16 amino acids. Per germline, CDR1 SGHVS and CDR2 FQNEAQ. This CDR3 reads CASSPYGVGSSYEQYL. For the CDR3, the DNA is TGTGCCAGCAGCCCTTATGGTGTCGGGAGCTCCTACGAGCAGTACCTC.

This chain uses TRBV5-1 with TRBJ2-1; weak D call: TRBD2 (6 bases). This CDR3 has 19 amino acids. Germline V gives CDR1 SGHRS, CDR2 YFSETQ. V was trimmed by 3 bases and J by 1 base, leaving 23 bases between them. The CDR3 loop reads CASSSDIRVIGLSYNEQFF. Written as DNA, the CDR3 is TGCGCCAGCAGCTCGGACATCCGTGTAATCGGACTATCCTACAATGAGCAGTTCTTC.

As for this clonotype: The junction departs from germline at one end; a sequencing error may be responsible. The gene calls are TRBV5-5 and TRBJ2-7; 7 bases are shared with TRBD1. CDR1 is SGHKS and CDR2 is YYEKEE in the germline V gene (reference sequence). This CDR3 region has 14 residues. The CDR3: CASKPGTESHEEYF. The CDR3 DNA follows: TGTGCCAGCAAGCCCGGGACAGAGTCCCACGAGGAGTACTTC.

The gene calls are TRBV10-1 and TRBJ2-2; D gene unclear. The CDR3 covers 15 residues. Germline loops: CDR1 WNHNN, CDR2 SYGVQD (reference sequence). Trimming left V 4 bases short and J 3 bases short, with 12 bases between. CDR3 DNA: TGCGCCAGCAGTGGACACCAGGCTGACACCGGGGAGCTGTTTTTT. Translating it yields CASSGHQADTGELFF.

As DNA, the CDR3 is TGTGCCAGCAGGTACGGGACTGAGAGCGGGGAGCTGTTTTTT. Its protein is CASRYGTESGELFF. V and J are TRBV28 and TRBJ2-2; TRBD2 might be the D (6 bases). Trimming shortened V by 6 bases and J by 7 bases, and 15 bases separated the two germline ends. This CDR3 spans 14 amino acids. Germline V CDR1 and CDR2: MDHEN, SYDVKM. Using reference TRBV28 and TRBJ2-2 for the parts outside the CDR3, the full variable domain is DVKVTQSSRYLVKRTGEKVFLECVQDMDHENMFWYRQDPGLGLRLIYFSYDVKMKEKGDIPEGYSVSREKKERFSLILESASTNQTSMYLCASRYGTESGELFFGEGSRLTVL.

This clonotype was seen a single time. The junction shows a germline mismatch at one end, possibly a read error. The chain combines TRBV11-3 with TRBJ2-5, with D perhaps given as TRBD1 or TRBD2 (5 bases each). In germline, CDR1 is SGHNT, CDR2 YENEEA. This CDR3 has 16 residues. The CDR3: CSSSAAAIRGRETQYF. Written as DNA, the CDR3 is TGTTCCAGCTCGGCTGCGGCCATTCGGGGCCGAGAGACCCAGTACTTC.

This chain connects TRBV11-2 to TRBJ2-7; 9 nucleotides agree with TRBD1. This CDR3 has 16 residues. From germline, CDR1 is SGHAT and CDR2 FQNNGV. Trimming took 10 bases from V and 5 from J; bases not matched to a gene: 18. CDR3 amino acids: CANGYFRDREWNEQYF. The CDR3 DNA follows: TGTGCCAACGGTTACTTCCGGGACAGGGAGTGGAACGAGCAGTACTTC.

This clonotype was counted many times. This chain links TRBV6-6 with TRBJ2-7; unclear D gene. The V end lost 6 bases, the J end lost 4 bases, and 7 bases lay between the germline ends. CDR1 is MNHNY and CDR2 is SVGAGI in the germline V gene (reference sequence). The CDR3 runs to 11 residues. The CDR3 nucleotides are TGTGCCAGCAGCACCACATACGAGCAGTACTTC. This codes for CASSTTYEQYF.

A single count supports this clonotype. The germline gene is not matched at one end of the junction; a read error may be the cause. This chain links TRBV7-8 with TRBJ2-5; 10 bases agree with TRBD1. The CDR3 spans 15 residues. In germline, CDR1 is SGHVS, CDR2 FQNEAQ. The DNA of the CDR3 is TGTGCCAGCAGTGAGACAGGGGGCAATCAAGAGAGCCAGTACTTC. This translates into CASSETGGNQESQYF.

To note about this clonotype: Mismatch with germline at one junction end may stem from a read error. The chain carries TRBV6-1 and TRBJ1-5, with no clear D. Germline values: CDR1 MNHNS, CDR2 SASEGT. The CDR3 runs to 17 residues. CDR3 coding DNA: TGTGCCAGCAGTGAATTCGGGTCGGCTTATATCAATCAGCCCCAACAATTT. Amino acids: CASSEFGSAYINQPQQF.

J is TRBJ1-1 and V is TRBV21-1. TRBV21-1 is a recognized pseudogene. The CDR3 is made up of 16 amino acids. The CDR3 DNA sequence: TGTGCCGGCAGCAAAGGGCTCATCTTTTCGAACACTGAAGCTTTCTTT. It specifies CAGSKGLIFSNTEAFF.

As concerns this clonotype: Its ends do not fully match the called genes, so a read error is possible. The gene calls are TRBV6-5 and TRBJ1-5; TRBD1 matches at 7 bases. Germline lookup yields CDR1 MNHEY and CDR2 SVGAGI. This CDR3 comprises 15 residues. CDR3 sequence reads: CASSSKTGVGQSQHF. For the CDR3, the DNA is TGTGCCAGCAGTTCAAAAACAGGGGTCGGTCAGTCCCAGCATTTT.